This TCR beta chain stems from a study of OX40 agonist ivuxolimab in advanced cancers. TCRdb keeps only in-frame clones here, not all; method: immunoSEQ multiplex PCR. The sample lists 70,000 to 90,000 clones, about 88% seen once, with 0.3% to 0.45% in the top ten. This TCR derives from an adult with an advanced solid tumor such as melanoma, head and neck, liver or kidney cancer. The material sequenced was CD4+ or CD8+ T cells sorted from blood, taken in a trial of the OX40 agonist ivuxolimab.

The CDR3: CASSMGSALNYGYTF. The CDR3 DNA follows: TGTGCCAGTAGTATGGGATCCGCACTGAACTATGGCTACACCTTC. The V gene is TRBV19, the J gene TRBJ1-2, with unresolved D. Trimming shortened V by 3 bases and J by 2 bases, and 13 bases separated the two germline ends. Per germline, CDR1 LNHDA and CDR2 SQIVND (reference sequence). The CDR3 is made up of 15 amino acids.